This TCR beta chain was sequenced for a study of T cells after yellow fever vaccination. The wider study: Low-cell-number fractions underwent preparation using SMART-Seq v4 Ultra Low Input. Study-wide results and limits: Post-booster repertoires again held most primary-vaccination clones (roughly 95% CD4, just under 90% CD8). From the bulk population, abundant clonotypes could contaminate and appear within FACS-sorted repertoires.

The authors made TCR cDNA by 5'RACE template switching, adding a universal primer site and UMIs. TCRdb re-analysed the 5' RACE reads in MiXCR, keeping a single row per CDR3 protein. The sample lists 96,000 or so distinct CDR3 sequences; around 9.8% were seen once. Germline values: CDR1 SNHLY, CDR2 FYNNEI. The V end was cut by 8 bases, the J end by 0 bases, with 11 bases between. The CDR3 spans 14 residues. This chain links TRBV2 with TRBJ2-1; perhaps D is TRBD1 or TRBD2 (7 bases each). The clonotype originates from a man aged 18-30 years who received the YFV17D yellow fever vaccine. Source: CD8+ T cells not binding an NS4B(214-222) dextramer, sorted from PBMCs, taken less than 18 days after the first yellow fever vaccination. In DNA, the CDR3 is TGTGCCAGCGGGAGGGACAGCTCCTACAATGAGCAGTTCTTC. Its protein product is CASGRDSSYNEQFF.